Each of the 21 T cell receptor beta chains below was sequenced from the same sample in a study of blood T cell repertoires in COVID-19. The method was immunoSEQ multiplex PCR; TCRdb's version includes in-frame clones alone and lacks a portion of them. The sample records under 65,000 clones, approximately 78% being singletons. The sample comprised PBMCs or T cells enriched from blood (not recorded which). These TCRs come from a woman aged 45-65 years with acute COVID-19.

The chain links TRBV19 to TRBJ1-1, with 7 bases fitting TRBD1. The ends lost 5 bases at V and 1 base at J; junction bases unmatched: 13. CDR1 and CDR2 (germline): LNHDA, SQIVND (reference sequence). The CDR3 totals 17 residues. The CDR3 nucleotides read TGTGCCAGTAGTCTTCTGACAGGGACCGGGAGGAACACTGAAGCTTTCTTT. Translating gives CASSLLTGTGRNTEAFF. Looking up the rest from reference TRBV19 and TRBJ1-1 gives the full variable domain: DGGITQSPKYLFRKEGQNVTLSCEQNLNHDAMYWYRQDPGQGLRLIYYSQIVNDFQKGDIAEGYSVSREKKESFPLTVTSAQKNPTAFYLCASSLLTGTGRNTEAFFGQGTRLTVV.

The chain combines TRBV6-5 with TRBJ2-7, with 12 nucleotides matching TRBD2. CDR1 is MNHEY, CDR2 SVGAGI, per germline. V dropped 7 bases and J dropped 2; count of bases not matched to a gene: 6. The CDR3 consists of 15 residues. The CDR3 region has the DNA TGTGCCAGCAACCGACTAGCGGGGGCCACCTACGAGCAGTACTTC. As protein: CASNRLAGATYEQYF.

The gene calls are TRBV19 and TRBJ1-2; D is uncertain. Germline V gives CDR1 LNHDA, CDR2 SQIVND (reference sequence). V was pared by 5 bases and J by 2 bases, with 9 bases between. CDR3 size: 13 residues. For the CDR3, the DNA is TGTGCCAGTAGTGAGGTCTCGAACTATGGCTACACCTTC. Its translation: CASSEVSNYGYTF.

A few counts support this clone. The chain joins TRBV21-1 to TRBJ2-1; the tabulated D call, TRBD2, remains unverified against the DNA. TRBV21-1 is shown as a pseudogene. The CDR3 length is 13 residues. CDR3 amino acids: CADRAGGPLEQFF. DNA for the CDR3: TGTGCCGATAGGGCGGGGGGCCCTCTTGAGCAGTTCTTC.

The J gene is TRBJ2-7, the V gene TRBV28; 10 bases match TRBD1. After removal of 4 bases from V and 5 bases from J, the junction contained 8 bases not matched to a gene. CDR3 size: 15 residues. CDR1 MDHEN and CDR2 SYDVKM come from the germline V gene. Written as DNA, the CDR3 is TGTGCCAGCAGTTCAGCCGGGACAGGGGTGGACGAGCAGTACTTC. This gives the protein CASSSAGTGVDEQYF.

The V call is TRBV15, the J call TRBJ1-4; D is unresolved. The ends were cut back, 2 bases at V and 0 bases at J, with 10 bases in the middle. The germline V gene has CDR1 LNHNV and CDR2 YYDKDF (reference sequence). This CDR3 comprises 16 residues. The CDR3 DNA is TGTGCCACCAGCAGACCCGGAGTTGCAACTAATGAAAAACTGTTTTTT. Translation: CATSRPGVATNEKLFF.

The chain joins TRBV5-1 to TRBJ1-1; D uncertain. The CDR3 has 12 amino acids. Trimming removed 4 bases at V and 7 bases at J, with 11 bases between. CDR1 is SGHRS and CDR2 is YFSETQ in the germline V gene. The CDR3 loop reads CASSLGPGEAFF. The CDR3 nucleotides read TGCGCCAGCAGCCTTGGGCCCGGTGAAGCTTTCTTT.

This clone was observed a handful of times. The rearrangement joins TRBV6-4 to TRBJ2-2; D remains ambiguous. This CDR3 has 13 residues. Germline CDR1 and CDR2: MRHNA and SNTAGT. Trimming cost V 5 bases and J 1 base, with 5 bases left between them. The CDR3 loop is CASSRENTGELFF. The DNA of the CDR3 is TGTGCCAGCAGTCGCGAGAACACCGGGGAGCTGTTTTTT.

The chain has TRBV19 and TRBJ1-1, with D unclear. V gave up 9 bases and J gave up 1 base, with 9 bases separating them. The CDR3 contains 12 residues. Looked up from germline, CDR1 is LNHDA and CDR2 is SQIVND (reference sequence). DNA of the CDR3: TGTGCCAGCGGGGAGGGGAACACTGAAGCTTTCTTT. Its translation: CASGEGNTEAFF.

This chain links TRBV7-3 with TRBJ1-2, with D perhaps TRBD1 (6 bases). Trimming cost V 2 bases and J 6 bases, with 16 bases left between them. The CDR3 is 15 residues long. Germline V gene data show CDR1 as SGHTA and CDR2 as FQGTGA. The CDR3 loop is CASSLSGGPQNGYTF. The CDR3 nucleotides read TGTGCCAGCAGCTTATCGGGGGGCCCACAGAATGGCTACACCTTC.

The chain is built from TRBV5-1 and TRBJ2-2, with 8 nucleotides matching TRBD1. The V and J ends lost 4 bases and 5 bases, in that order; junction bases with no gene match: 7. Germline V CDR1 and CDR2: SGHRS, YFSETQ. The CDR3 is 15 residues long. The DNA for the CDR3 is TGCGCCAGCAGCGACGGGACAGGAAAAACCGGGGAGCTGTTTTTT. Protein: CASSDGTGKTGELFF.

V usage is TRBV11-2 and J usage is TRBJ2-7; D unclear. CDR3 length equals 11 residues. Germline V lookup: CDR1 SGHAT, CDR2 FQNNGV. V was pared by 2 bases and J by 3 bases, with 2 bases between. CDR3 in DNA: TGTGCCAGCAGCTTATACTACGAGCAGTACTTC. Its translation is CASSLYYEQYF.

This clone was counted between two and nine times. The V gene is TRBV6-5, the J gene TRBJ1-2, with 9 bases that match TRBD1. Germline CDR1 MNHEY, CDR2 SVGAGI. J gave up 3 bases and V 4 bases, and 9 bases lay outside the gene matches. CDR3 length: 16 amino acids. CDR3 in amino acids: CASSSAQGQGHYGYTF. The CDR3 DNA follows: TGTGCCAGCAGTTCCGCGCAGGGACAGGGTCACTATGGCTACACCTTC.

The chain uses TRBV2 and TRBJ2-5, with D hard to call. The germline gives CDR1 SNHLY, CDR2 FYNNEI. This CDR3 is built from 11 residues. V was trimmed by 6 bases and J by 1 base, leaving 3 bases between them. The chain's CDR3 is CASRAQETQYF. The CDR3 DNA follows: TGTGCCAGCAGAGCCCAAGAGACCCAGTACTTC.

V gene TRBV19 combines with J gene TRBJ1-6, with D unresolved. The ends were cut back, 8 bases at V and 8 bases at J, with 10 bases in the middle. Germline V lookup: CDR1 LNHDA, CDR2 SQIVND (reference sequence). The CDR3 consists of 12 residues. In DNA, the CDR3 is TGTGCCAGTCGGTACGGGGATTCACCCCTCCACTTT. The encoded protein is CASRYGDSPLHF.

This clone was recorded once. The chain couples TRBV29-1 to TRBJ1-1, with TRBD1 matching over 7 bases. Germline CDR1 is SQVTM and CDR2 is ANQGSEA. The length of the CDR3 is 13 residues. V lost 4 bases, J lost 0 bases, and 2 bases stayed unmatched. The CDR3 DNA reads TGCAGCGTTGCGGGACAGATGAACACTGAAGCTTTCTTT. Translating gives CSVAGQMNTEAFF. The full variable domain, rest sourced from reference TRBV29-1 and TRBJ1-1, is SAVISQKPSRDICQRGTSLTIQCQVDSQVTMMFWYRQQPGQSLTLIATANQGSEATYESGFVIDKFPISRPNLTFSTLTVSNMSPEDSSIYLCSVAGQMNTEAFFGQGTRLTVV.

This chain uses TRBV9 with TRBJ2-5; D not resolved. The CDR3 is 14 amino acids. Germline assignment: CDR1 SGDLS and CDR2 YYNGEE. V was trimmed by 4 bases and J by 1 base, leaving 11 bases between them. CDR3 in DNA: TGTGCCAGCAGCCCCTCCGACTTCCAAGAGACCCAGTACTTC. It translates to CASSPSDFQETQYF.

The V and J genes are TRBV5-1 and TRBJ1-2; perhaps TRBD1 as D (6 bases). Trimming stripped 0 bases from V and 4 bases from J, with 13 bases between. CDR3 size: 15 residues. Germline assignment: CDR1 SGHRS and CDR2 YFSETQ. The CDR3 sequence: CASSLDGRGIYGYTF. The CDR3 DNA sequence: TGCGCCAGCAGCTTGGATGGCAGGGGAATCTATGGCTACACCTTC.

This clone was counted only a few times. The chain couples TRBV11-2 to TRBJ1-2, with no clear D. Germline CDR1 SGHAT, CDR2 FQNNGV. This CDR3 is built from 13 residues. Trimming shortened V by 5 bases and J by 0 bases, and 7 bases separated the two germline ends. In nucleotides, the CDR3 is TGTGCCAGCAGCCCAACAGCTAACTATGGCTACACCTTC. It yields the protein CASSPTANYGYTF.

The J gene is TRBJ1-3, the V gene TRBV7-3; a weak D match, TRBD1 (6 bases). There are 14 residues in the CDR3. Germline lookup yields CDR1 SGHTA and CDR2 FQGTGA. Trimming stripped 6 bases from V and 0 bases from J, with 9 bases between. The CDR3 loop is CASSSGDSGNTIYF. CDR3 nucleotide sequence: TGTGCCAGCAGTTCAGGGGACTCTGGAAACACCATATATTTT.

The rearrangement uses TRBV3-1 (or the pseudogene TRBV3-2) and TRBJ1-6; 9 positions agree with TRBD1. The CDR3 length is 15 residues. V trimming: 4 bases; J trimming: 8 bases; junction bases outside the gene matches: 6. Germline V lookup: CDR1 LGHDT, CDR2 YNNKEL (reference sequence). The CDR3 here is CASSPGDRAYSPLHF. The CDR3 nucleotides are TGTGCCAGCAGCCCCGGGGACAGGGCCTATTCACCCCTCCACTTT.